The sequence of this T cell receptor (beta chain) was determined in a study of T cell repertoires in cytomegalovirus infection. Overall study: CMV epitopes that were recently identified and HLA-C-restricted were used alongside well-studied HLA-B-restricted ones. CMV infection plus the matching HLA type was flagged by public TCR beta signatures. The study's findings and limits: Ex vivo, HLA-C-restricted CMV-specific TCR beta clonotypes prevailed over the rest of the response.

Notes on this clonotype: Its specificity is not known.

TCRdb re-called the reads with MiXCR, one entry per CDR3 protein. The sample lists 750,000 to 950,000 distinct CDR3 sequences; under 35% were seen once. CDR1 DFQATT and CDR2 SNEGSKA come from the germline V gene (reference sequence). Germline trimming cut 2 bases from V and 0 bases from J; bases unmatched to any gene: 5. The length of the CDR3 is 16 residues. This TCR was recovered from a human donor in good health (CMV status not recorded). Some clones in this sample may be carry-over from other donors' samples. Sequences were derived from cultured CD8+ T cells from PBMCs, sampled from culture after CMV antigen stimulation. The chain links TRBV20-1 to TRBJ2-7; TRBD2 matches 12 bases. CDR3 bases: TGCAGTGCTAGATCTAGCGGGGGGGCCCTCTCCTACGAGCAGTACTTC. It yields the protein CSARSSGGALSYEQYF.